Listed below are T cell receptor beta chains from one sample, sequenced in a study of tumor and adjacent non-tumor tissue in lung cancer. From the multiplex PCR reads, TCRdb called clonotypes with MiXCR, one entry per CDR3 protein. This sample yields 70,000 to 80,000 distinct CDR3 sequences, of which 55% to 75% are seen a single time; about a tenth belongs to the top ten. What was sequenced was lung tumor tissue. Receptor source: a middle-aged woman with non-small cell lung cancer. CDR3s leave out the opening cysteine and the closing phenylalanine or tryptophan.

v_call,j_call,cdr3_aa
TRBV11-2,TRBJ2-3,ASNTALDPHTETQY
TRBV14,TRBJ2-1,ASSRGLTGNIDEQF
TRBV6-2/TRBV6-3,TRBJ1-5,ARETGGVNQPRH
TRBV6-1,TRBJ2-6,ASSKPGQGTSGANVLT
TRBV11-2,TRBJ2-1,ASSLGPPVGRNEQF
TRBV7-9,TRBJ2-3,VSSITDTQY
TRBV4-2,TRBJ2-7,ASCQVFAEGSYEQY
TRBV20-1,TRBJ1-4,SARDLVTGDEELF
TRBV11-2,TRBJ1-6,TSSLASGNNSPFH
TRBV11-2,TRBJ2-6,ASSPVAGANALS
TRBV4-1,TRBJ1-2,ASSQVRGLGGYT
TRBV29-1,TRBJ2-4,SVWAGDRGTNNIQY
TRBV29-1,TRBJ1-6,SVADSDNSHLH
TRBV12-3/TRBV12-4,TRBJ2-6,DSSPHRSGTNVLT
TRBV11-2,TRBJ2-3,ASSLASQGSTDTQY
TRBV11-3,TRBJ1-1,VSSSRGIRNTEAF
TRBV5-4,TRBJ2-7,ASNLGIGSSYEQY
TRBV28,TRBJ2-7,ASSLSRQGDNDQY
TRBV12-3/TRBV12-4,TRBJ2-2,ASRGGRIGTGELF
TRBV15,TRBJ2-5,ATSRDKGGLETQY
TRBV30,TRBJ2-7,AWSVGRGYDVQY
TRBV11-2,TRBJ2-7,TSSLDPQRSCEQY
TRBV6-5,TRBJ1-2,TSSYGAWSDYGHT
TRBV11-1,TRBJ2-7,ASSIGTSELFYEQY
TRBV11-3,TRBJ1-3,ASSLVIQGHSGNTIY
TRBV30,TRBJ1-2,AWSAGQGNYGYT
TRBV4-1,TRBJ1-5,ASSPGVPNNQPQH
TRBV20-1,TRBJ2-2,SAPPGHDTGELL
TRBV28,TRBJ1-4,ASSSRTGTTQKLF
TRBV20-1,TRBJ1-1,SARFRENTEAF
TRBV11-3,TRBJ2-2,VSESRQSNTGELF
TRBV11-3,TRBJ2-1,TSSPGQGGSEQL
TRBV4-1,TRBJ1-2,ASSSWRGREDAYT
TRBV11-3,TRBJ1-6,ASNHGENSPLH
TRBV29-1,TRBJ1-2,SVVILGHRSYGYT
TRBV29-1,TRBJ2-1,SVEPTPRHGGRNEQF
TRBV11-2,TRBJ2-1,ASCLGPLAGLNEQS